Given below is one T cell receptor (beta chain) in context. Data came from immunoSEQ multiplex PCR; TCRdb stores just in-frame clones and leaves some out. The data show under 80,000 clones, approximately 92% seen once. The CDR3 contains 12 residues. This entry comes from a study of T cell changes during pregnancy in multiple sclerosis. Sample: peripheral blood, taken before pregnancy. This TCR was recovered from a female donor with multiple sclerosis, enrolled in a pregnancy study. The genes are TRBV21-1 and TRBJ2-5; the DNA was not compared with TRBD2, the D call given in the table. TRBV21-1 is tagged as a pseudogene. The DNA of the CDR3 is TGTGCCAGCGGGGAGCCCCAAGAGACCCAGTACTTC. It is translated as CASGEPQETQYF.